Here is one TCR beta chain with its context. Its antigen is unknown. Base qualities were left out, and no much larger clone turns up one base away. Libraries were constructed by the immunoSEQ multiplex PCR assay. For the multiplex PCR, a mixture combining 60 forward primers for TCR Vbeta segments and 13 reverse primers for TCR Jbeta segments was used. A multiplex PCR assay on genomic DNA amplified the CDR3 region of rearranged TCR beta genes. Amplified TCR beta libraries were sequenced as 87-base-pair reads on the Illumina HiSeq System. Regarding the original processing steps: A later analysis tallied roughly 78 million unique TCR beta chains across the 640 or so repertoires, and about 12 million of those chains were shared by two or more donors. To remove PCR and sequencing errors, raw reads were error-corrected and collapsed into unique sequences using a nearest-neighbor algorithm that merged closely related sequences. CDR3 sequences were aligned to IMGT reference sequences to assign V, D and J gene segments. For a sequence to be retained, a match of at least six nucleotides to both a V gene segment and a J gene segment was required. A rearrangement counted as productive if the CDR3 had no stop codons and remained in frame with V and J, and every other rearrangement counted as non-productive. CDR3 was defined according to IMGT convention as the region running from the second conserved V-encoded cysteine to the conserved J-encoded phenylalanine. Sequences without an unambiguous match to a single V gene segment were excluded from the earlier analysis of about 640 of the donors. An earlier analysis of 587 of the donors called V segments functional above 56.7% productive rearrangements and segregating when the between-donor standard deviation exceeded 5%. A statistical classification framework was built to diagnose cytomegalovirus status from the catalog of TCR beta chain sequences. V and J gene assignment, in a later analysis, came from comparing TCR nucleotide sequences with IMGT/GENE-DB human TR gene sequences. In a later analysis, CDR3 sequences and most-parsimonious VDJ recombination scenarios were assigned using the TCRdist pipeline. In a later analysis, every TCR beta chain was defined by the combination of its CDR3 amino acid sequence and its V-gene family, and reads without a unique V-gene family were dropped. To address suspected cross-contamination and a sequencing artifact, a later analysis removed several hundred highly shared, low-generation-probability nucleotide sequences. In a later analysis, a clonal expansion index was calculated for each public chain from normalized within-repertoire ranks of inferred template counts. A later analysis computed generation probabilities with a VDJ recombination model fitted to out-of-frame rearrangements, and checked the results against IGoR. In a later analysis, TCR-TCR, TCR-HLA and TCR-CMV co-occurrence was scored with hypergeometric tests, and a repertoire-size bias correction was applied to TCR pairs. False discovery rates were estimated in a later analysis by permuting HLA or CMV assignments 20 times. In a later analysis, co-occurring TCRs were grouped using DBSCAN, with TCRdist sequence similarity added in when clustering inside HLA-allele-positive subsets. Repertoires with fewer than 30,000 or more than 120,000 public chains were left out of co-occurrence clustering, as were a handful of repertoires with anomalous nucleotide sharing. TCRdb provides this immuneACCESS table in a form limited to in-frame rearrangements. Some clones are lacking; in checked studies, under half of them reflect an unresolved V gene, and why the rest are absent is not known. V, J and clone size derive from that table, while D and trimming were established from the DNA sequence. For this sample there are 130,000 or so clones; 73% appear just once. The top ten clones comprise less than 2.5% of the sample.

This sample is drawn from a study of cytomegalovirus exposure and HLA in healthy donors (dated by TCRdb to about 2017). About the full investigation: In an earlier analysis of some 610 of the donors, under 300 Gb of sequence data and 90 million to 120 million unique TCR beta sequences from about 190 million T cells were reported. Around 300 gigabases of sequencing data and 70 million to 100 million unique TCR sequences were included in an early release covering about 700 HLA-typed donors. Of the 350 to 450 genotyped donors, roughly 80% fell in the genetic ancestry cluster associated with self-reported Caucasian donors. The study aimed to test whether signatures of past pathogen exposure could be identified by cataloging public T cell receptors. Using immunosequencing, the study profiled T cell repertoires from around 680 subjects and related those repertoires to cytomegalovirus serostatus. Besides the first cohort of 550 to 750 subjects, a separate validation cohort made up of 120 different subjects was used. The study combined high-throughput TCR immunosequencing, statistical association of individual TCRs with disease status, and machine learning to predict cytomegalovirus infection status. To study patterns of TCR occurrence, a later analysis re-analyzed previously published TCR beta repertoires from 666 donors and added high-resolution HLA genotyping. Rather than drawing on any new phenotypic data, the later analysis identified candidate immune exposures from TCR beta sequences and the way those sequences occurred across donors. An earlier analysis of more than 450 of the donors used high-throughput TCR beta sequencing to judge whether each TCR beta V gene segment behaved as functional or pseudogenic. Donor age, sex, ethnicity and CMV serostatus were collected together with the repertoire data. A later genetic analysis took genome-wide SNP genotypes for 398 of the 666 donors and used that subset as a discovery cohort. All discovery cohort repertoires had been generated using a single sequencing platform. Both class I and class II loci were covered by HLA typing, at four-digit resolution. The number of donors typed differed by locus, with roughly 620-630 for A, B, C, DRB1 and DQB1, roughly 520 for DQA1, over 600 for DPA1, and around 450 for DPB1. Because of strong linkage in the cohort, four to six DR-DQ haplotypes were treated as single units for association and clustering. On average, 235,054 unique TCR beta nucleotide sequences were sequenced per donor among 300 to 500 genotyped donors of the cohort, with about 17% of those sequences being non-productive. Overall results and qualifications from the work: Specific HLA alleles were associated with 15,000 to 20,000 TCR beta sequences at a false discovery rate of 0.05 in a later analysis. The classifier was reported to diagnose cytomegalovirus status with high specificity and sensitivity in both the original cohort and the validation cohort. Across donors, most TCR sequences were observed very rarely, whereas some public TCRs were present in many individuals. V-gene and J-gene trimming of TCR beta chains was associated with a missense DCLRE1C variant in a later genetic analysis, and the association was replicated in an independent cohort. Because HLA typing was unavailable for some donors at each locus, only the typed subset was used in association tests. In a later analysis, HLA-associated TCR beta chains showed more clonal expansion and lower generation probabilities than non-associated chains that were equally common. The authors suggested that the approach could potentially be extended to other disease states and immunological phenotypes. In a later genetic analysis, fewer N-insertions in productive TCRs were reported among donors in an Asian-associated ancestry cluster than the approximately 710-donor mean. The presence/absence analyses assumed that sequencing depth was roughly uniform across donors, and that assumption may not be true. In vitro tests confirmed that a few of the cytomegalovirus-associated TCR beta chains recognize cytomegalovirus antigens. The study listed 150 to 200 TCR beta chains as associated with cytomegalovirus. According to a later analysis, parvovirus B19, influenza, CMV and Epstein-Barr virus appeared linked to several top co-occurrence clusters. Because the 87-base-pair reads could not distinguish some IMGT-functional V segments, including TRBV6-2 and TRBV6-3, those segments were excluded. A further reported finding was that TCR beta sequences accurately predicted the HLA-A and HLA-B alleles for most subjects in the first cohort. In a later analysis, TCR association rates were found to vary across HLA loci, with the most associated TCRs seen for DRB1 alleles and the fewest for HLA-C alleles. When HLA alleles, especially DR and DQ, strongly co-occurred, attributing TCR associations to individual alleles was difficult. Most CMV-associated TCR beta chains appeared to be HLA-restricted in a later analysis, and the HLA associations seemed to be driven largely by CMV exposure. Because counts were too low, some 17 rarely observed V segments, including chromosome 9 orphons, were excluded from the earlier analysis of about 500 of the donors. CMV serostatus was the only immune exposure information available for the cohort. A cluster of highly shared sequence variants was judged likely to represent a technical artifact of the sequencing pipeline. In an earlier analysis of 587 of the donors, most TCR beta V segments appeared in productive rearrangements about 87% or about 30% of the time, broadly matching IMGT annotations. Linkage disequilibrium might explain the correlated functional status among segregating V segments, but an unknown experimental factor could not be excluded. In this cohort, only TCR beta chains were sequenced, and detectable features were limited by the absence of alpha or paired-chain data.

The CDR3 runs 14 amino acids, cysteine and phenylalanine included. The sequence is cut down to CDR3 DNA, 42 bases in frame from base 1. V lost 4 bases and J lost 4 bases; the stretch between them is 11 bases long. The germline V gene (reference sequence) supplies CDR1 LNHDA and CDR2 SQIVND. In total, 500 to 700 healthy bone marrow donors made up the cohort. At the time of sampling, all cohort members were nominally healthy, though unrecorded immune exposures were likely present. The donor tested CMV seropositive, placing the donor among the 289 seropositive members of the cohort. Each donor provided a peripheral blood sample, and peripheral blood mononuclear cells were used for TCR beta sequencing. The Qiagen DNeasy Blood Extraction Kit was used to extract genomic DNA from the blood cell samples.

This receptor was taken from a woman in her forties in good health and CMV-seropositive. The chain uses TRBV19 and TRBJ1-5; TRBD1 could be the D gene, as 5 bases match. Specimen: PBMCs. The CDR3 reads CASSTTGGNQPQHF. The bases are TGTGCCAGTAGTACCACCGGGGGGAATCAGCCCCAGCATTTT.